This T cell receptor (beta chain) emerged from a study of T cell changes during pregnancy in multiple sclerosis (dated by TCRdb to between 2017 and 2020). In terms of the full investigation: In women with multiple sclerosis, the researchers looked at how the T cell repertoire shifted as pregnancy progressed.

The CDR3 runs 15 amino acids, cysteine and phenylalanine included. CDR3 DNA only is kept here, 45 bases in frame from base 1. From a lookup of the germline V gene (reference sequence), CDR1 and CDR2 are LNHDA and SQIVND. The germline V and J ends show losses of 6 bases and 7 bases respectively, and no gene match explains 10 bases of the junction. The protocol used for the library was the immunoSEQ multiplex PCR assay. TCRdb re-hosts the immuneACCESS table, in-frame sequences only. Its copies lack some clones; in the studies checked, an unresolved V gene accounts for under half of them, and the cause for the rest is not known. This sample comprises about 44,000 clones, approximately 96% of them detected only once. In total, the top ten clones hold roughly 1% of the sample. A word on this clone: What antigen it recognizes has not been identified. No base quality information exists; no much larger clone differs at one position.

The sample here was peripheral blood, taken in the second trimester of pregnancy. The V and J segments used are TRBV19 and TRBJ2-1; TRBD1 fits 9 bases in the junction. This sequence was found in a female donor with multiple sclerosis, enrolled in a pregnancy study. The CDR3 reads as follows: CASSPGQGTLNEQFF. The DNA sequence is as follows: TGTGCCAGTAGCCCGGGACAGGGAACCCTTAATGAGCAGTTCTTC.